This TCR beta chain originates from a study of early T cells in non-severe SARS-CoV-2 infection. Per germline, CDR1 MDHEN and CDR2 SYDVKM. This CDR3 has 12 residues. Trimming removed 4 bases at V and 8 bases at J, with 12 bases between. TCRdb fed the 5' RACE reads into MiXCR, producing one record per CDR3 protein. The data contain about 64,000 distinct CDR3 sequences, about 12% of them seen just once; the ten biggest clones take up over 1.2%. The receptor comes from an adult who was a healthcare worker with PCR-confirmed SARS-CoV-2 infection or an uninfected control (not recorded which). The chain employs TRBV28 and TRBJ2-7; the D is unclear. The sample consisted of whole blood, taken at baseline. CDR3: CASSSILSQQYF. Here the CDR3 DNA reads TGTGCCAGCAGTTCAATACTATCGCAGCAGTACTTC. Supplemented by reference TRBV28 and TRBJ2-7, the full variable domain reads DVKVTQSSRYLVKRTGEKVFLECVQDMDHENMFWYRQDPGLGLRLIYFSYDVKMKEKGDIPEGYSVSREKKERFSLILESASTNQTSMYLCASSSILSQQYFGPGTRLTVT.